A selection of T cell receptor beta chains follows, all from one sample in a study of blood T cell repertoires in COVID-19. TCRdb's table, derived via immunoSEQ multiplex PCR, lists solely in-frame clones and lacks some. The sample shows under 300,000 clones, under 90% of them seen only once. Sequencing was performed on peripheral blood. Receptor source: a man aged 45 to 65 with acute or convalescent COVID-19. Both conserved end residues are part of each CDR3. A D gene is named only where the DNA matches it firmly. Only some rows state a clone size, as once, few, many or a class for expanded clones.

TRBV5-1	-	-	TRBJ1-4	CASSLMPPGEKLFF	TGCGCCAGCAGCTTGATGCCTCCGGGGGAAAAACTGTTTTTT
TRBV2	-	-	TRBJ2-5	CASSEAGAQETQYF	TGTGCCAGCAGTGAAGCAGGGGCGCAAGAGACCCAGTACTTC
TRBV5-1	-	TRBD2	TRBJ2-1	CASSPGEREEQFF	TGCGCCAGCAGCCCGGGAGAGCGGGAGGAGCAGTTCTTC
TRBV7-3	-	-	TRBJ2-5	CASSFGVQETQYF	TGTGCCAGCAGCTTCGGAGTACAAGAGACCCAGTACTTC
TRBV3-1/TRBV3-2	-	-	TRBJ1-2	CASSQGQGSGYTF	TGTGCCAGCAGCCAAGGGCAGGGATCTGGCTACACCTTC
TRBV18	-	TRBD2	TRBJ2-3	CASSPTQGTSGGRTDTQYF	TGTGCCAGCTCACCTACCCAGGGGACTAGCGGGGGAAGGACAGATACGCAGTATTTT
TRBV5-5	-	-	TRBJ2-5	CASSLMGGPRGAQYF	TGTGCCAGCAGCTTGATGGGGGGCCCACGGGGGGCCCAGTACTTC
TRBV6-5	few	TRBD1	TRBJ1-2	CASRDTGVAGYTF	TGTGCCAGCAGAGATACAGGGGTAGCTGGCTACACCTTC
TRBV12-3/TRBV12-4	few	-	TRBJ2-5	CASSPDREETQYF	TGTGCCAGCAGCCCCGACAGAGAAGAGACCCAGTACTTC
TRBV10-1	-	TRBD1	TRBJ2-3	CASSTGQGASGTDTQYF	TGCGCCAGCAGTACCGGACAGGGGGCTTCAGGGACAGATACGCAGTATTTT
TRBV7-2	-	TRBD1	TRBJ2-2	CASSPPTGGPTGELFF	TGTGCCAGCAGCCCGCCGACAGGGGGCCCTACCGGGGAGCTGTTTTTT
TRBV2	once	-	TRBJ1-1	CASSLWDILSEAFF	TGTGCCAGCAGTCTCTGGGACATCCTTTCTGAAGCTTTCTTT
TRBV5-4	once	TRBD1	TRBJ1-2	CASSIQGADGYTF	TGTGCCAGCAGCATTCAGGGGGCAGATGGCTACACCTTC
TRBV3-1/TRBV3-2	-	TRBD1	TRBJ2-7	CASSLGGTGATYEQYF	TGTGCCAGCAGCCTAGGGGGGACAGGGGCAACCTACGAGCAGTACTTC
TRBV6-5	-	-	TRBJ1-6	CASSPAIAFHSPLHF	TGTGCCAGCAGCCCGGCTATAGCCTTTCATTCACCCCTCCACTTT
TRBV7-9	-	-	TRBJ2-6	CADGRTAGHSGANVLTF	TGTGCCGACGGAAGAACGGCAGGGCACTCTGGGGCCAACGTCCTGACTTTC
TRBV13	-	-	TRBJ1-6	CASRQGFGSPLHF	TGTGCCAGCCGGCAGGGGTTTGGTTCACCCCTCCACTTT
TRBV27	-	-	TRBJ1-1	CASSLGGGTEAFF	TGTGCCAGCAGTTTGGGAGGGGGCACTGAAGCTTTCTTT
TRBV29-1	-	TRBD1	TRBJ1-1	CSVRRGTVNTEAFF	TGCAGCGTCCGCAGAGGGACAGTGAACACTGAAGCTTTCTTT
TRBV10-3	-	TRBD1	TRBJ2-7	CAIRSGQGIYEQYF	TGTGCCATCAGGTCGGGACAGGGTATCTACGAGCAGTACTTC
TRBV6-5	once	TRBD1	TRBJ2-5	CASYWYPGGSETQYF	TGTGCCAGCTATTGGTACCCAGGGGGCTCTGAGACCCAGTACTTC
TRBV3-1/TRBV3-2	-	-	TRBJ2-2	CASSLNEGELFF	TGTGCCAGCAGCCTCAACGAGGGGGAGCTGTTTTTT
TRBV10-1	-	-	TRBJ1-6	CASSEDGRRGPLHF	TGCGCCAGCAGTGAGGACGGACGACGGGGGCCCCTCCACTTT
TRBV9	-	-	TRBJ1-2	CASSVGDLRYGYTF	TGTGCCAGCAGCGTTGGGGACTTGCGCTATGGCTACACCTTC
TRBV10-1	-	-	TRBJ2-3	CASKQTGSDTQYF	TGCGCCAGCAAACAAACGGGGTCAGATACGCAGTATTTT
TRBV9	-	TRBD2	TRBJ2-1	CASSPLGSGGYEQFF	TGTGCCAGCAGCCCCCTTGGTAGCGGGGGATATGAGCAGTTCTTC
TRBV14	-	-	TRBJ2-7	CASSQDKHSILF	TGTGCCAGCAGCCAAGATAAGCACAGTATACTCTTC
TRBV6-5	-	-	TRBJ1-2	CASSYSAGEGNYGYTF	TGTGCCAGCAGTTACTCAGCAGGGGAGGGTAACTATGGCTACACCTTC